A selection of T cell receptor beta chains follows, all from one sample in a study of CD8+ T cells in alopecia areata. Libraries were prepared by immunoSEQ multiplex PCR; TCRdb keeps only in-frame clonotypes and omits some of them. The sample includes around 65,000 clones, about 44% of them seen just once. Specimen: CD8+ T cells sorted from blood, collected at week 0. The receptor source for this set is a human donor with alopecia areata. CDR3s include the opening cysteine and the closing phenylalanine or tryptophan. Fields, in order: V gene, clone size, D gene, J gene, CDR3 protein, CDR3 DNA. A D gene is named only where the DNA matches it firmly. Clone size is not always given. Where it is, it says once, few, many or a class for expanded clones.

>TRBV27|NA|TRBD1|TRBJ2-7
CASSLQTGSEQYF
TGTGCCAGCAGTTTACAGACAGGGAGCGAGCAGTACTTC
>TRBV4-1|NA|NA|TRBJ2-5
CAGSQDPAETQYF
TGCGCCGGCAGCCAAGATCCTGCGGAGACCCAGTACTTC
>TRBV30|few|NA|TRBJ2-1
CAWSVLGTGEQFF
TGTGCCTGGAGTGTACTAGGTACGGGTGAGCAGTTCTTC
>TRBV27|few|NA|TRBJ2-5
CASSTQRAQETQYF
TGTGCCAGCAGTACGCAGCGGGCACAAGAGACCCAGTACTTC
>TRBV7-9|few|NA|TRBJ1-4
CASSPDPGEVGSSNEKLFF
TGTGCCAGCAGCCCTGATCCGGGCGAAGTAGGCTCCAGTAATGAAAAACTGTTTTTT
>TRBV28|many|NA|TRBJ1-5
CASSLFRGSNQPQHF
TGTGCCAGCAGTTTGTTCAGGGGAAGCAATCAGCCCCAGCATTTT
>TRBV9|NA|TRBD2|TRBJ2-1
CASSSPTSGSSYNEQFF
TGTGCCAGCAGCTCACCTACTAGCGGGAGCTCCTACAATGAGCAGTTCTTC
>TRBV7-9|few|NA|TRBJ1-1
CASSLERGALNTEAFF
TGTGCCAGCAGCTTAGAAAGGGGAGCCTTGAACACTGAAGCTTTCTTT
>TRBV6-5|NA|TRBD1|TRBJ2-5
CASSYGQGALETQYF
TGTGCCAGCAGTTACGGGCAGGGGGCGTTGGAGACCCAGTACTTC
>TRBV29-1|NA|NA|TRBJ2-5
CSVDLGVQETQYF
TGCAGCGTTGACCTGGGAGTCCAAGAGACCCAGTACTTC
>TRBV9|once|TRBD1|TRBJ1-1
CASSLGTGTEAFF
TGTGCCAGCAGCCTCGGGACAGGCACTGAAGCTTTCTTT
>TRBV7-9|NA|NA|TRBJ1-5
CASSLEGNNQPQHF
TGTGCCAGCAGCTTAGAGGGTAACAATCAGCCCCAGCATTTT
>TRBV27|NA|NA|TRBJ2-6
CASSGGTGGANVLTF
TGTGCCAGCAGTGGTGGGACTGGTGGGGCCAACGTCCTGACTTTC
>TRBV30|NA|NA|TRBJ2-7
CAWSIPPGSVNEQYF
TGTGCCTGGAGTATACCTCCCGGGTCGGTAAACGAGCAGTACTTC
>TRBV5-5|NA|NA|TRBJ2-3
CASSLVVFDSTDTQYF
TGTGCCAGCAGCTTGGTTGTTTTCGACAGCACAGATACGCAGTATTTT
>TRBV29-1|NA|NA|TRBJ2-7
CSVAPTRDYEQYF
TGCAGCGTTGCCCCGACAAGGGACTACGAGCAGTACTTC
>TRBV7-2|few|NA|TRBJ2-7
CASSLEASATYEQYF
TGTGCCAGCAGCTTAGAGGCTAGCGCCACCTACGAGCAGTACTTC
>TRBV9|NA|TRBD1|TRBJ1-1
CASSASRTGGNTEAFF
TGTGCCAGCAGCGCCTCTCGGACAGGGGGGAATACTGAAGCTTTCTTT
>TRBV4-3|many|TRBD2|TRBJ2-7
CASSQEELPGGESYEQYF
TGCGCCAGCAGCCAAGAAGAGTTACCGGGAGGTGAGTCCTACGAGCAGTACTTC
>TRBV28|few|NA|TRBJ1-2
CASSPGSLNGYTF
TGTGCCAGCAGTCCCGGATCCTTAAATGGCTACACCTTC
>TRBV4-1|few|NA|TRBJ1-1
CASSQVEGGNTEAFF
TGCGCCAGCAGCCAAGTAGAGGGGGGGAACACTGAAGCTTTCTTT
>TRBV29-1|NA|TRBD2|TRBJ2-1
CSVDGGEVGEQFF
TGCAGCGTTGATGGGGGGGAGGTCGGTGAGCAGTTCTTC
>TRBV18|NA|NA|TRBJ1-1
CASSPRGSENTEAFF
TGTGCCAGCTCGCCAAGGGGCAGCGAGAACACTGAAGCTTTCTTT
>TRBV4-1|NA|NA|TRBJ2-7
CASSPKGEGANEQYF
TGCGCCAGCAGCCCGAAGGGGGAAGGGGCGAACGAGCAGTACTTC
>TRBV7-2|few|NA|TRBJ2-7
CASSPSGAYEQYF
TGTGCCAGCAGCCCCTCGGGGGCCTACGAGCAGTACTTC
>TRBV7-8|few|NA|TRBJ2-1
CASSPRSPEQFF
TGTGCCAGCAGCCCGAGAAGCCCCGAGCAGTTCTTC
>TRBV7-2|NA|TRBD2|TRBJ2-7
CASSPRTSGSPDEQYF
TGTGCCAGCAGCCCCCGGACTAGCGGGAGCCCAGACGAGCAGTACTTC
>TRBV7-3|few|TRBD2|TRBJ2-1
CASSLGTSGGNEQFF
TGTGCCAGCAGCTTGGGAACCAGCGGGGGGAATGAGCAGTTCTTC
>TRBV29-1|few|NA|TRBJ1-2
CSVEGTQKTNYGYTF
TGCAGCGTTGAAGGGACGCAAAAAACCAACTATGGCTACACCTTC
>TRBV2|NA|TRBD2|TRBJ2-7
CAIERESNEQYF
TGTGCCATTGAGCGGGAGAGCAACGAGCAGTACTTC
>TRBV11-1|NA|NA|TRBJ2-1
CATYGQNEQFF
TGTGCCACCTATGGACAGAATGAGCAGTTCTTC
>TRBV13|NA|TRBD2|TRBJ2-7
CASSPGTSGRYEQYF
TGTGCCAGCAGCCCCGGGACTAGCGGGAGGTACGAGCAGTACTTC
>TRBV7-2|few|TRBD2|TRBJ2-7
CANTGLAGNEQYF
TGTGCCAACACGGGACTAGCGGGAAACGAGCAGTACTTC
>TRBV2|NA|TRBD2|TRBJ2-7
CASNGGGSYEQYF
TGTGCCAGCAATGGCGGGGGCTCCTACGAGCAGTACTTC
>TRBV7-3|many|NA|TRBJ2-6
CASSPNGAGANVLTF
TGTGCCAGCAGTCCGAATGGCGCTGGGGCCAACGTCCTGACTTTC
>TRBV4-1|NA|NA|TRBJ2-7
CASSHPNGTGNYEQYF
TGCGCCAGCAGCCACCCCAACGGGACGGGTAACTACGAGCAGTACTTC
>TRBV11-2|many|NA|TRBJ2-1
CASSFYERSSIYNEQFF
TGTGCCAGCAGCTTTTATGAGCGGAGCTCGATATACAATGAGCAGTTCTTC
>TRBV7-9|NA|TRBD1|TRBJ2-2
CASSGQGLNGELFF
TGTGCCAGCAGCGGACAGGGGCTAAACGGGGAGCTGTTTTTT
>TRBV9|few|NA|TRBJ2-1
CASSVAGNTYNEQFF
TGTGCCAGCAGCGTAGCCGGAAATACCTACAATGAGCAGTTCTTC
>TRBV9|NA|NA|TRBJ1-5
CASSVDGGHQPQHF
TGTGCCAGCAGCGTAGACGGGGGCCATCAGCCCCAGCATTTT
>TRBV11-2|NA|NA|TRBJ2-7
CASRQTAAGSYEQYF
TGTGCCAGCAGACAAACCGCGGCAGGCTCCTACGAGCAGTACTTC